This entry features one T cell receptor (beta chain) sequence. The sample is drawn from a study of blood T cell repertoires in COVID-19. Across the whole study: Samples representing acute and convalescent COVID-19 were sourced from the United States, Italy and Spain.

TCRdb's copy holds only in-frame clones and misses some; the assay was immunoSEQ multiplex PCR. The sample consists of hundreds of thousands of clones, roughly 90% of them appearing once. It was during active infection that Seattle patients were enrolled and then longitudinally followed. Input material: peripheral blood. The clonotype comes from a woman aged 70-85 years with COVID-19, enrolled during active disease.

CDR3 DNA sequence: TGTGCCACCAGTGACCCAGCGGGAACGGGGGAGACCCAGTACTTC. This gives the protein CATSDPAGTGETQYF. J is TRBJ2-5 and V is TRBV24-1, with TRBD2 matching 7 bases. There are 15 residues in the CDR3. J was trimmed by 5 bases and V by 4 bases; bases with no gene match: 9. Germline loops: CDR1 KGHDR, CDR2 SFDVKD.